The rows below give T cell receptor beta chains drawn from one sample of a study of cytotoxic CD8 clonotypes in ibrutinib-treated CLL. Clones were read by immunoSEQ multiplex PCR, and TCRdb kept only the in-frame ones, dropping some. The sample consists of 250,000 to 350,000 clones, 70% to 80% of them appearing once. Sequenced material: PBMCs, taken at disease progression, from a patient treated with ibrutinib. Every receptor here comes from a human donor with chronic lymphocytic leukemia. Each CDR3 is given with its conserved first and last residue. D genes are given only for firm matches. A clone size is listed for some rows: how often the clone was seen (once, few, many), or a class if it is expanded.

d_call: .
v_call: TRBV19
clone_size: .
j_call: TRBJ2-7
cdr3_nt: TGTGCCAGTAGTATCGTCGGCTCCTACGAGCAGTACTTC
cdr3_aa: CASSIVGSYEQYF

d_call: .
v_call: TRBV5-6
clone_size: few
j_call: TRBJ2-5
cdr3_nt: TGTGCCAGCAGCTTGGTTCGGGTATTGGAAGAGACCCAGTACTTC
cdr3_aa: CASSLVRVLEETQYF

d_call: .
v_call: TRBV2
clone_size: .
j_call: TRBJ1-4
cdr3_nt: TGTGCTTACCGCAGGGAAGAAAAACTGTTTTTT
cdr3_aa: CAYRREEKLFF

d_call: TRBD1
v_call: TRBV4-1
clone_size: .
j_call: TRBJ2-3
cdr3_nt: TGCGCCAGCAGCCTGGGACAGGTTCGGTTAGATACGCAGTATTTT
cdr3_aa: CASSLGQVRLDTQYF

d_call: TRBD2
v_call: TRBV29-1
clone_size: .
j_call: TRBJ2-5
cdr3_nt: TGCAGCTTCCCTACGCCAGGGACTAGCGGGGGGCAAGAGACCCAGTACTTC
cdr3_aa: CSFPTPGTSGGQETQYF

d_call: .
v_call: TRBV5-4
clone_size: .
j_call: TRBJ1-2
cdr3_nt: TGTGCCAGCAGCTTGGATGGGCTCTATGGCTACACCTTC
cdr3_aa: CASSLDGLYGYTF

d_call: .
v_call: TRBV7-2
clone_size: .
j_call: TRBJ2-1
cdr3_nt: TGTGCCAGCCGATCGGGGGTCCTAACTGAGCAGTTCTTC
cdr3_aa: CASRSGVLTEQFF

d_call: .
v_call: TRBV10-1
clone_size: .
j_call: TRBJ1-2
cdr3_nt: TGCGCCAGCAGTAACTCAGGGCCGGCGGGCTATGGCTACACCTTC
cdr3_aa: CASSNSGPAGYGYTF

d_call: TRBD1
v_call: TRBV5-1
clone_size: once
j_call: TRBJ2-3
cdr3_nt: TGCGCCAGCAGCTCCCGGACAGGGGACACAGATACGCAGTATTTT
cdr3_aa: CASSSRTGDTDTQYF

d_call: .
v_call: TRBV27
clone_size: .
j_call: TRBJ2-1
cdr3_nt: TGTGCCAGCGGCCCTGGAGATGAGCAGTTCTTC
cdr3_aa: CASGPGDEQFF

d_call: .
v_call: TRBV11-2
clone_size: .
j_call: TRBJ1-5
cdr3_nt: TGTGCCAGCAGCCCTAGAGGGGGTTTCAATCAGCCCCAGCATTTT
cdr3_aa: CASSPRGGFNQPQHF

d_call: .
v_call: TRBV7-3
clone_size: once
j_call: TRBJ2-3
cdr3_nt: TGTGCCAGCAGCTTAACAGTGGGGGCAGATACGCAGTATTTT
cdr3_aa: CASSLTVGADTQYF

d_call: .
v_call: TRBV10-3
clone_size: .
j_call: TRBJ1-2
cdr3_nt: TGTGCCATCAGGGAGGCCGGGACGGATGGCTACACCTTC
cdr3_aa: CAIREAGTDGYTF

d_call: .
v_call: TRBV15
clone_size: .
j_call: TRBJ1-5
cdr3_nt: TGTGCCACCAGCAGAGATGTACAGGCGCCCCAGCATTTT
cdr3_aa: CATSRDVQAPQHF

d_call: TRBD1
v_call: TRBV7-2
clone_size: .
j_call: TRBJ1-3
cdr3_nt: TGTGCCAGCAGCTTAACCCCAGACAGGGCCAACACCATATATTTT
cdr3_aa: CASSLTPDRANTIYF

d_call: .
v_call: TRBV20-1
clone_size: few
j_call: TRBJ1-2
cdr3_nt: TGCAGTGGGGGAGGCCTCTATGGCTACACCTTC
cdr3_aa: CSGGGLYGYTF

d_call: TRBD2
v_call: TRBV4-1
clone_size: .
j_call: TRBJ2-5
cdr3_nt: TGCGCCAGCAGCCAAGAGGGACAACTAGCGGGGTACCAAGAGACCCAGTACTTC
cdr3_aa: CASSQEGQLAGYQETQYF

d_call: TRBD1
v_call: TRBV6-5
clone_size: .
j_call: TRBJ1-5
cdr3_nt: TGTGCCAGCAGTTCGAGACAGGGGAGTCTAAATCAGCCCCAGCATTTT
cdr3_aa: CASSSRQGSLNQPQHF

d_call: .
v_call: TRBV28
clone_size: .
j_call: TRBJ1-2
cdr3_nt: TGTGGCTGCAAGACACCCCCACATGGCTACACCTTC
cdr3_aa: CGCKTPPHGYTF

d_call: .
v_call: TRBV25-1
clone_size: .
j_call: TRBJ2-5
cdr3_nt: TGTGCCAGCAGTGAGAGGACGGGGGAGACCCAGTACTTC
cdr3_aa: CASSERTGETQYF

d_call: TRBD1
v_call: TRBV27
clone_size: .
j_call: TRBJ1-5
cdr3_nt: TGTGCCAGCAGTCGGACAGGGGCTCAGCCCCAGCATTTT
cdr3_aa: CASSRTGAQPQHF

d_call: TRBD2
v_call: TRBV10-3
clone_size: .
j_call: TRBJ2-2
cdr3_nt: TGTGCCATCAAGGGGAGCGGGAGAGTGGTCGGGGAGCTGTTTTTT
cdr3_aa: CAIKGSGRVVGELFF

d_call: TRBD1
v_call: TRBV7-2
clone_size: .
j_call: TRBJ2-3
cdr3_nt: TGTGCCAGCAGCCTGACAGGGGGCAACCGAAATACGCAGTATTTT
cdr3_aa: CASSLTGGNRNTQYF

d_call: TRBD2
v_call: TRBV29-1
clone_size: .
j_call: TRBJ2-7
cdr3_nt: TGCAGCGTTGAAAGTGGGCTAGCGGCACCCTACGAGCAGTACTTC
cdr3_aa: CSVESGLAAPYEQYF

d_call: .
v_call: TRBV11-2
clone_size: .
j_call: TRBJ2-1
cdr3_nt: TGTGCCAGCAGCTTAGGGGCTCAGAGGGAGCAGTTCTTC
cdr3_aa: CASSLGAQREQFF

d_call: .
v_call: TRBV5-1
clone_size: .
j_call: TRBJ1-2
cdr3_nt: TGCGCCAGCAGCTTGACACCTTTCTCATCCGGGACGCCTGTTGGCTACACCTTC
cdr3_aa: CASSLTPFSSGTPVGYTF

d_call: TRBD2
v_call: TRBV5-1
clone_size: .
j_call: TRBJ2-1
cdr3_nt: TGCGCCAGCAGCTTCCAATCCGGGACTAAAAATGAGCAGTTCTTC
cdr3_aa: CASSFQSGTKNEQFF

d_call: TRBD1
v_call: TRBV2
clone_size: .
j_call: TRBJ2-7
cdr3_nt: TGTGCCACGACAGGGGCCCTCTACGAGCAGTACTTC
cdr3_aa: CATTGALYEQYF

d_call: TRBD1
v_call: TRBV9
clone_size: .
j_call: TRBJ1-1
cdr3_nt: TGTGCCAGCAGGGACAGGGAGAACACTGAAGCTTTCTTT
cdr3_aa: CASRDRENTEAFF

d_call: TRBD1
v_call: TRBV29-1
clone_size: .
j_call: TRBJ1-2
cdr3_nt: TGCAGCGTGTCTACGACAGGGTACTATGGCTACACCTTC
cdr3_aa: CSVSTTGYYGYTF

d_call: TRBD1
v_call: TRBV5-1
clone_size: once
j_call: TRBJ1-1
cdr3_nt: TGCGCCAGCAGCGAGGACAGGACGATTGAAGCTTTCTTT
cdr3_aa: CASSEDRTIEAFF

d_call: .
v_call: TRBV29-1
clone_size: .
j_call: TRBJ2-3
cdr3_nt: TGCAGCGTTTTGGGGGCGAACACAGATACGCAGTATTTT
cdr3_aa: CSVLGANTDTQYF

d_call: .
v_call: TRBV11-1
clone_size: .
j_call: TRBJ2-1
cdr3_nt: TGTGCCAGCAGCCCGGCCCCCGGGACCAAAAGATCCATAAAGGTGTTCTTC
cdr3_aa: CASSPAPGTKRSIKVFF

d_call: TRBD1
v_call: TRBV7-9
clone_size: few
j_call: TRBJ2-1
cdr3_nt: TGTGCCAGCAGCCTTGGACAGGGTGATGAGCAGTTCTTC
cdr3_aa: CASSLGQGDEQFF

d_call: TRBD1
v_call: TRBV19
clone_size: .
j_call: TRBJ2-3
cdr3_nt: TGTGCCAGTAGTATCGGGCAGGGGGCGGATACGCAGTATTTT
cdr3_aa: CASSIGQGADTQYF

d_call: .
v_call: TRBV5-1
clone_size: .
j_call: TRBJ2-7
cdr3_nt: TGCGCCAGCAGCCTGACAGGAGGAATTACCTACGAGCAGTACTTC
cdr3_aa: CASSLTGGITYEQYF

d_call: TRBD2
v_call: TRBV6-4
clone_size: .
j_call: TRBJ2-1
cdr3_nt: TGTGCCAGCAGTTTCGGACTAGGAATCTACAATGAGCAGTTCTTC
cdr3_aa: CASSFGLGIYNEQFF

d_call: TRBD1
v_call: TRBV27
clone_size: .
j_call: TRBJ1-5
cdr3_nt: TGTGCCAGCAGTTTAACGGGACAGGGATATCAGCCCCAGCATTTT
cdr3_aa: CASSLTGQGYQPQHF

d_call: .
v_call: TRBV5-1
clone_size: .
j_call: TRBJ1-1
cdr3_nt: TGCGCCAGCAGCCCCCGGACGGGCGAGGGGGCTGAAGCTTTCTTT
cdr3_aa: CASSPRTGEGAEAFF

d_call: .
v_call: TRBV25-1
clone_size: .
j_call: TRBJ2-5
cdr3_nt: TGTGCCAGCAGTGAATATCCGACAAATCAAGAGACCCAGTACTTC
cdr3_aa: CASSEYPTNQETQYF

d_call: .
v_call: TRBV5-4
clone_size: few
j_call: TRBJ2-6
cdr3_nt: TGTGCCAGCAGCAGTCCCAGGGGGGCTGGGGCCAACGTCCTGACTTTC
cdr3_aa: CASSSPRGAGANVLTF

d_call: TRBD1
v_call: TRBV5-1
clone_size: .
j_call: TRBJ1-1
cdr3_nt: TGCGCCAGCAGCTTTAGACAGGGGGCGGTGAACACTGAAGCTTTCTTT
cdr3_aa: CASSFRQGAVNTEAFF

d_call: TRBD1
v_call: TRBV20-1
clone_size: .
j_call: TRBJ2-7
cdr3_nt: TGCAGTGCTAGGACAGGGGGAGAGCAGTACTTC
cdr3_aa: CSARTGGEQYF

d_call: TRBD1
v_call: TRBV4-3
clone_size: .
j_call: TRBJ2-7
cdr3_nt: TGCGCCAGCAGCCAAGAGGCGGACAGGGGTAGCGAGCAGTACTTC
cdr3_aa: CASSQEADRGSEQYF

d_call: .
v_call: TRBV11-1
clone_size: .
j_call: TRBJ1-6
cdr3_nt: TGTGCCAGCAGCTTCGACAGACATAATTCACCCCTCCACTTT
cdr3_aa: CASSFDRHNSPLHF

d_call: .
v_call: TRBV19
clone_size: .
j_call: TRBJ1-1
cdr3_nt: TGTGCCAGTACTAAGACCGGGAGGCCCTACACTGAAGCTTTCTTT
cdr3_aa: CASTKTGRPYTEAFF

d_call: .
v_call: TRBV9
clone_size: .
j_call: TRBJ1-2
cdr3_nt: TGTGCCAGCAGCGTAGGGCAGGGAGTCTATGGCTACACCTTC
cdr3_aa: CASSVGQGVYGYTF